This T cell receptor beta chain was sequenced during a study of OX40 agonist ivuxolimab in advanced cancers. Study outcomes and limitations: At 0.1 to 3.0 mg/kg, CD4+ and CD8+ blood T cells expanded clonally by week 6.

Sequencing used immunoSEQ multiplex PCR; TCRdb keeps in-frame clones, though not all of them. The sample records 40,000 to 55,000 clones, around four fifths being singletons. The ends were cut back, 5 bases at V and 5 bases at J, with 9 bases in the middle. In germline, CDR1 is SNHLY, CDR2 FYNNEI. The CDR3 contains 12 residues. As to this clone: Its antigen is still unknown.

The source of this sequence is an adult with an advanced solid tumor such as melanoma, head and neck, liver or kidney cancer. The V and J genes are TRBV2 and TRBJ2-5; D is perhaps TRBD2 (6 bases). The input for sequencing was CD4+ or CD8+ T cells sorted from blood, taken in a trial of the OX40 agonist ivuxolimab. The CDR3 region has the DNA TGTGCCAGCAGTAAGGGGAGGGAGACCCAGTACTTC. Translated: CASSKGRETQYF.